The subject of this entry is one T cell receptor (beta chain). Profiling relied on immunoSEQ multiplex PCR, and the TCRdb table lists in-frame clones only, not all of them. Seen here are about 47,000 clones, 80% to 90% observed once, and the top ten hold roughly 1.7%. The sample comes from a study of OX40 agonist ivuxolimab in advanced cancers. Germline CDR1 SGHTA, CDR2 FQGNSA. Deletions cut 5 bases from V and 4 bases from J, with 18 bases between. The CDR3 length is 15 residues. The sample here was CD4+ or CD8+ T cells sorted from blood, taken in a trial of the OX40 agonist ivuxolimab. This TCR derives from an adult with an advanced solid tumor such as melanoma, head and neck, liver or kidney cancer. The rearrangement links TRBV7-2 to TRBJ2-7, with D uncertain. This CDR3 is CASSPTGVSSYEQYF. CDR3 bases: TGTGCCAGCAGCCCAACTGGGGTTTCTAGTTACGAGCAGTACTTC.